This TCR beta chain emerged from a study of blood T cell repertoires in COVID-19. The germline CDR1 and CDR2 sequences are MDHEN and SYDVKM. After removal of 8 bases from V and 7 bases from J, the junction contained 6 bases not matched to a gene. The length of the CDR3 is 14 residues. Original processing notes: The authors estimated nucleated cell counts from reference gene primer amplification. Profiled with immunoSEQ multiplex PCR; TCRdb holds only in-frame clones, not every one. Clone size and V and J calls were adopted from that table, with D and trimming inferred from the DNA. This table holds about 410,000 clones, roughly 90% found once.

This chain links TRBV28 with TRBJ2-2; 11 positions agree with TRBD2. Sequences were obtained from peripheral blood. The TCR comes from a woman aged 40 to 49 with COVID-19, enrolled during active disease. The CDR3 DNA follows: TGTGCCAGCGGACTAGCGGGTCTAAACGGGGAGCTGTTTTTT. This gives the protein CASGLAGLNGELFF.